These 6 T cell receptor beta chains came from one sample sequenced in a study of memory CD4+ T cells and cytomegalovirus serostatus. Single viable CD3+CD4+CD8-CD45RO+ cells were sorted as the memory CD4+ T cells. Here immunoSEQ multiplex PCR was the method, and the copy in TCRdb shows in-frame clones only, minus some. Of 75,000 to 90,000 clones listed, approximately 80% are singletons. Input material: memory CD4+ T cells from blood. These receptors originate from an adult in good health and CMV-seronegative.

This chain joins TRBV30 and TRBJ2-1; TRBD1 agrees at 12 bases. The CDR3 has 14 residues. CDR1 GTSNPN and CDR2 SVGIG come from the germline V gene (reference sequence). V was pared by 4 bases and J by 6 bases, with 4 bases of the junction left unmatched. Here the CDR3 reads CAWMGQGAGNEQFF. The CDR3 coding sequence is TGTGCCTGGATGGGACAGGGGGCGGGCAATGAGCAGTTCTTC.

The chain links TRBV27 to TRBJ2-6, with TRBD1 matching 8 bases. From germline, CDR1 is MNHEY and CDR2 SMNVEV (reference sequence). V shed 5 bases and J 6 bases; nucleotides not matched to a gene: 6. The CDR3 has 15 amino acids. The CDR3 DNA sequence: TGTGCCAGCAGTGGCAGGGGGCGCGAGGCCAACGTCCTGACTTTC. Encoded protein: CASSGRGREANVLTF.

This chain uses TRBV19 with TRBJ2-7, with TRBD1 as a possible D gene (6 bases). The germline V and J ends were trimmed by 3 bases and 4 bases, with 19 bases remaining between them. There are 16 residues in the CDR3. Germline lookup yields CDR1 LNHDA and CDR2 SQIVND (reference sequence). The CDR3 DNA follows: TGTGCCAGTAGTATTTACAGGGATAGTCTGGCTTACGAGCAGTACTTC. As protein: CASSIYRDSLAYEQYF.

The chain joins TRBV7-2 to TRBJ2-2, with D possibly being TRBD1 or TRBD2 (5 bases each). The germline V gene has CDR1 SGHTA and CDR2 FQGNSA. This CDR3 contains 13 residues. The V and J ends lost 5 bases and 6 bases respectively, with 10 bases between them. Written as DNA, the CDR3 is TGTGCCAGCAGCCTCAGGGAGTCCGGGGAGCTGTTTTTT. It specifies CASSLRESGELFF.

The chain links TRBV10-3 to TRBJ2-7; D may be TRBD1 (5 bases). Germline CDR1 and CDR2: ENHRY and SYGVKD. Trimming took 3 bases from V and 4 from J, leaving 7 bases between them. The CDR3 contains 12 residues. For the CDR3, the DNA is TGTGCCATCAGTGAATCAGGGTACGAGCAGTACTTC. Its protein is CAISESGYEQYF.

The chain links TRBV7-9 to TRBJ2-1; TRBD2 matches 15 bases. The CDR3 loop spans 19 amino acids. Germline lookup yields CDR1 SEHNR and CDR2 FQNEAQ (reference sequence). Trimming removed 5 bases from V and 8 bases from J; junction bases left unmatched: 16. The CDR3 reads CASSPPVRTSGGAGDEQFF. The CDR3 DNA follows: TGTGCCAGCAGCCCCCCCGTTAGGACTAGCGGGGGGGCTGGGGATGAGCAGTTCTTC.